Shown below are 23 T cell receptor beta chains from a single sample sequenced in a study of T cell repertoires in cytomegalovirus infection. Each CDR3 protein is one row after TCRdb ran MiXCR on the reads. Counted here are about 260,000 distinct CDR3 sequences, approximately 9.2% occurring once; the ten biggest clones make up about 14%. The specimen was PBMCs. These receptors all come from a human donor in good health (CMV status not recorded). Some clones in this sample may be carry-over from other donors' samples.

This clonotype was observed at least ten times. The chain employs TRBV7-2 and TRBJ2-7; D not certain. Germline V gene lookup returns CDR1 SGHTA and CDR2 FQGNSA. This CDR3 has 14 amino acids. The V end was cut by 5 bases, the J end by 7 bases, with 18 bases between. The DNA of the CDR3 is TGTGCCAGCAGCCCTTCGACTGTGGGTGGGGAGCAGTACTTC. This encodes CASSPSTVGGEQYF.

The chain combines TRBV6-1 with TRBJ2-1; no reliable D call. V lost 5 bases to trimming and J lost 5 bases, with 10 bases between them. This CDR3 region has 13 residues. From germline, CDR1 is MNHNS and CDR2 SASEGT. The CDR3 loop is CASSRIADNEQFF. The CDR3 bases are TGTGCCAGCAGTAGGATCGCAGACAATGAGCAGTTCTTC.

The J gene is TRBJ1-5, the V gene TRBV28; tentative D call: TRBD1 (5 bases). The CDR3 runs 15 residues. Germline CDR1 is MDHEN and CDR2 is SYDVKM. With 3 bases removed from V and 3 bases from J, the gap between germline ends came to 12 bases. The CDR3 loop is CASSLGVSYNQPQHF. CDR3 DNA: TGTGCCAGCAGTTTGGGGGTCTCTTACAATCAGCCCCAGCATTTT.

There are many counts of this clonotype. The chain carries TRBV11-2 and TRBJ2-3; no firm D call. The CDR3 consists of 15 residues. Germline loops: CDR1 SGHAT, CDR2 FQNNGV. Trimming took 1 base from V and 3 from J, leaving 11 bases between them. The CDR3 is CASSLASKQTDTQYF. The CDR3 coding sequence is TGTGCCAGCAGCTTAGCATCTAAACAAACAGATACGCAGTATTTT.

Regarding this clonotype: Just one base apart from a much larger clone, this may be a read error. The chain employs TRBV7-8 and TRBJ2-3, with D possibly being TRBD1 (6 bases). The V end lost 5 bases, the J end lost 2 bases, and 11 bases lay between the germline ends. The germline V gene encodes CDR1 SGHVS and CDR2 FQNEAQ. The CDR3 has 14 residues. The DNA of the CDR3 is TGTGCCAGCAGCACGGACAGTTTCACAGATACGCAGTATTTT. This sequence encodes CASSTDSFTDTQYF.

The chain combines TRBV14 with TRBJ2-4; D is possibly TRBD1 (6 bases). This CDR3 region has 17 residues. Trimming cost V 2 bases and J 5 bases, with 19 bases left between them. Germline CDR1 and CDR2: SGHDN and FVKESK. The CDR3 DNA reads TGTGCCAGCAGCCAATTTCCGGGACAAGGCCCAGAAAACATTCAGTACTTC. Translating gives CASSQFPGQGPENIQYF.

This clonotype was picked up many times. This chain uses TRBV28 with TRBJ2-5, with 9 bases aligning to TRBD1. V lost 6 bases to trimming and J lost 4 bases; unmatched junction nucleotides: 9. CDR3 length: 15 amino acids. Germline V gives CDR1 MDHEN, CDR2 SYDVKM. CDR3 region: CASSSNRGQGETQYF. The CDR3 nucleotides read TGTGCCAGCAGCTCCAACAGGGGGCAGGGAGAGACCCAGTACTTC.

This clonotype was observed many times. The chain joins TRBV12-3 or TRBV12-4 to TRBJ1-1; D gene unclear. V lost 6 bases, J lost 1 base, and 9 bases lay in between. The CDR3 runs 13 residues. The CDR3 sequence is CASRTKRNTEAFF. The CDR3 DNA sequence: TGTGCCAGCAGGACTAAACGGAACACTGAAGCTTTCTTT.

The chain employs TRBV20-1 and TRBJ2-4; TRBD2 aligns across 13 bases. The CDR3 contains 16 residues. Germline V gene lookup returns CDR1 DFQATT and CDR2 SNEGSKA (reference sequence). The V gene end was trimmed by 4 bases and the J gene end by 3 bases; junction bases not matched to a gene: 6. The CDR3, as DNA: TGCAGTGCTATTTTAGGGACTAGCGGGATCAAAAACATTCAGTACTTC. Translation gives CSAILGTSGIKNIQYF.

The chain recombines TRBV7-6 with TRBJ2-7; 7 bases line up with TRBD2. V dropped 5 bases and J dropped 6; count of bases not matched to a gene: 10. CDR1 and CDR2 from the germline V gene are SGHVS and FNYEAQ. This CDR3 contains 14 residues. The CDR3 nucleotides read TGTGCCAGCAGCCCACTTGGGGGGGGGAGCGAGCAGTACTTC. Its translation: CASSPLGGGSEQYF.

The V call is TRBV5-1, the J call TRBJ2-1; 7 bases match TRBD1. In germline, CDR1 is SGHRS, CDR2 YFSETQ. The CDR3 runs 15 residues. The trim removed 0 bases at V and 7 bases at J, leaving 7 bases unmatched. The CDR3 DNA follows: TGCGCCAGCAGCTTGGCTGGACAGGCCGGAAATGAGCAGTTCTTC. As protein: CASSLAGQAGNEQFF.

This clonotype was detected many times. The rearrangement uses TRBV20-1 and TRBJ1-4, with D tentatively TRBD1 (6 bases). The germline gives CDR1 DFQATT, CDR2 SNEGSKA (reference sequence). The V gene lost 6 bases and the J gene lost 15 bases, with 23 bases spanning the gap. This CDR3 region has 13 residues. CDR3 residues: CSATVVDSDPMFF. The CDR3 DNA reads TGCAGTGCAACGGTGGTGGACAGCGATCCAATGTTTTTT.

This clonotype was recorded at least ten times. This chain links TRBV11-3 with TRBJ2-3; no clear D gene. The CDR3 runs 16 residues. With 5 bases removed from V and 0 bases from J, the gap between germline ends came to 15 bases. CDR1 and CDR2 from the germline V gene are SGHNT and YENEEA. CDR3 region: CASSPQRTSSTDTQYF. Here the CDR3 DNA reads TGTGCCAGCAGCCCGCAGAGAACTTCTAGCACAGATACGCAGTATTTT.

At least ten counts were recorded for this clonotype. The chain employs TRBV11-2 and TRBJ1-5; possible D gene TRBD1, 6 bases. The V gene lost 6 bases and the J gene lost 8 bases, with 17 bases spanning the gap. This CDR3 is built from 14 residues. Germline V CDR1 and CDR2: SGHAT, FQNNGV. This chain's CDR3 is CASSREGGYEPQHF. The CDR3 bases are TGTGCCAGCAGTCGGGAAGGGGGTTATGAGCCCCAGCATTTT.

At least ten counts were recorded for this clonotype. The J gene is TRBJ1-6, the V gene TRBV7-2; D is possibly TRBD1 (5 bases). Germline CDR1 reads SGHTA; CDR2 reads FQGNSA. The CDR3 has 16 amino acids. The ends were cut back, 1 base at V and 6 bases at J, with 13 bases in the middle. As DNA, the CDR3 is TGTGCCAGCAGCTTAGAGGGGACCCGCCTTAATTCACCCCTCCACTTT. This gives the protein CASSLEGTRLNSPLHF.

Notes on this clonotype: A much larger clone differs by one base, so this may be a read error. In this CDR3 the conserved last residue, phenylalanine or tryptophan, is missing, so a read error is likely. The chain employs TRBV7-4 and TRBJ1-4, with D uncertain. CDR1 SGHVT and CDR2 SQSDAQ come from the germline V gene. The CDR3 runs 11 residues. CDR3 sequence reads: CAPEVNEKLFL. CDR3 nucleotides: TGTGCTCCGGAGGTTAATGAAAAACTGTTTCTT.

This clonotype was recorded many times. The J gene is TRBJ1-5, the V gene TRBV6-5, with D perhaps TRBD1 (6 bases). CDR3 size: 15 residues. Trimming shortened V by 7 bases and J by 0 bases, and 13 bases separated the two germline ends. Germline V CDR1 and CDR2: MNHEY, SVGAGI. The CDR3 DNA follows: TGTGCCAGCAACGACAGGCCCTATAGCAATCAGCCCCAGCATTTT. Amino acids: CASNDRPYSNQPQHF.

This clonotype has only a few counts. This chain connects TRBV25-1 to TRBJ2-5; 9 bases line up with TRBD1. The CDR3 extends over 15 amino acids. Germline loops: CDR1 MGHDK, CDR2 SYGVNS. Trimming cost V 5 bases and J 3 bases; bases outside gene matches: 7. CDR3 protein: CASSSPGTGKETQYF. CDR3 DNA sequence: TGTGCCAGCAGTTCCCCCGGGACAGGGAAAGAGACCCAGTACTTC.

This clonotype was seen repeatedly, ten times or more. CDR3 sequence: CASSSLHGQPQHF. The DNA of the CDR3 is TGTGCCAGCAGCTCCCTACATGGGCAGCCCCAGCATTTT. The V gene is TRBV7-2, the J gene TRBJ1-5; D gene ambiguous. The V and J ends lost 4 bases and 7 bases respectively, with 11 bases between them. The CDR3 covers 13 residues. Looked up from germline, CDR1 is SGHTA and CDR2 is FQGNSA.

This clonotype occurred many times. The gene calls are TRBV7-2 and TRBJ1-2; the match to TRBD1 covers 8 bases. Germline CDR1 and CDR2: SGHTA and FQGNSA. The CDR3 is 16 residues long. V lost 3 bases, J lost 5 bases, and 11 bases stayed unmatched. CDR3 coding DNA: TGTGCCAGCAGCTTGGGATCCGGGACAGGCTCATATGGCTACACCTTC. It encodes CASSLGSGTGSYGYTF.

The chain uses TRBV30 and TRBJ2-3; D is undetermined. Looked up from germline, CDR1 is GTSNPN and CDR2 is SVGIG (reference sequence). Trimming cost V 0 bases and J 2 bases, with 12 bases left between them. The CDR3 runs 15 residues. The CDR3 coding sequence is TGTGCCTGGAGTGTTGTAGGAGTTTTCACAGATACGCAGTATTTT. This sequence encodes CAWSVVGVFTDTQYF.

The chain is built from TRBV6-1 and TRBJ2-7; either TRBD1 or TRBD2 may fit D (5 bases each). Germline V lookup: CDR1 MNHNS, CDR2 SASEGT. This CDR3 spans 13 amino acids. Trimming stripped 10 bases from V and 3 bases from J, with 16 bases between. The CDR3 nucleotides are TGTGCCACCCCCCCCACAGGACTCTACGAGCAGTACGTC. Its protein product is CATPPTGLYEQYV.

This clonotype was found many times. The chain employs TRBV7-2 and TRBJ2-1; maybe TRBD2 (7 bases). Germline loops: CDR1 SGHTA, CDR2 FQGNSA. The CDR3 is 14 residues long. Trimming removed 4 bases from V and 13 bases from J, with 20 bases in between. The CDR3 sequence: CASSSSPGGSLQFF. As DNA, the CDR3 is TGTGCCAGCAGCTCATCCCCGGGGGGCTCACTCCAGTTCTTC.